These T cell receptor beta chains were read from a single sample in a study of cytomegalovirus exposure and HLA in healthy donors. TCRdb's copy holds only in-frame clones and misses some; the assay was immunoSEQ multiplex PCR. The data hold about 180,000 clones, with around 73% observed a single time. Sequencing used PBMCs. Every receptor here comes from a man aged 55 to 70 in good health and CMV-seronegative. Both conserved end residues are part of each CDR3. Fields, in order: clone size, D gene, J gene, V gene, CDR3 protein, CDR3 DNA. A D gene is named only where the DNA matches it firmly. Clone size is given for some rows only: seen once, a few or many times, or a class if the clone is expanded.

NA,NA,TRBJ2-7,TRBV4-2,CASSQDREPGLTYEQYF,TGTGCCAGCAGCCAGGATAGAGAACCGGGACTGACTTACGAGCAGTACTTC
NA,NA,TRBJ1-3,TRBV28,CASSLVTLGGNTIYF,TGTGCCAGCAGTTTAGTGACACTAGGGGGAAACACCATATATTTT
NA,NA,TRBJ1-2,TRBV2,CASSGGLAVNYGYTF,TGTGCCAGCAGTGGGGGACTGGCGGTGAACTATGGCTACACCTTC
once,NA,TRBJ2-5,TRBV7-2,CASSRRRGQETQYF,TGTGCCAGCAGCCGACGGAGGGGCCAAGAGACCCAGTACTTC
NA,TRBD1,TRBJ1-2,TRBV5-6,CASSLAVGTGSGYTF,TGTGCCAGCAGCTTGGCCGTGGGGACAGGGTCTGGCTACACCTTC
NA,NA,TRBJ1-5,TRBV21-1,CASPNRRGFCQPQHF,TGTGCCAGCCCCAATCGGAGGGGTTTTTGTCAGCCCCAGCATTTT
few,TRBD2,TRBJ2-3,TRBV5-1,CASSLGKAGGTDTQYF,TGCGCCAGCAGCTTGGGGAAAGCGGGGGGGACAGATACGCAGTATTTT
NA,NA,TRBJ1-3,TRBV9,CASSTSDAGAIYF,TGTGCCAGCAGCACTTCTGACGCGGGGGCCATATATTTT
NA,TRBD1,TRBJ2-1,TRBV5-1,CASSPPGQGNNEQFF,TGCGCCAGCAGTCCGCCGGGACAGGGTAACAATGAGCAGTTCTTC
NA,TRBD2,TRBJ2-1,TRBV7-2,CASSVGLADYNEQFF,TGTGCCAGCAGCGTTGGACTAGCGGACTACAATGAGCAGTTCTTC
NA,NA,TRBJ1-6,TRBV6-6,CASSYKGGNSPLHF,TGTGCCAGCAGTTACAAGGGGGGGAATTCACCCCTCCACTTT
NA,NA,TRBJ2-1,TRBV29-1,CSVAGRANEQFF,TGCAGCGTTGCTGGCAGGGCCAATGAGCAGTTCTTC
NA,TRBD1,TRBJ1-4,TRBV7-9,CASSPWGTGVVEKLFF,TGTGCCAGCAGCCCCTGGGGGACAGGGGTAGTCGAAAAACTGTTTTTT
NA,TRBD2,TRBJ2-3,TRBV7-2,CASSLESRTSGSTDTQYF,TGTGCCAGCAGCTTAGAATCGAGGACTAGCGGTAGCACAGATACGCAGTATTTT
NA,TRBD2,TRBJ2-3,TRBV19,CASSPSGTIITDTQYF,TGTGCCAGTAGTCCCTCCGGGACTATTATCACAGATACGCAGTATTTT
NA,TRBD1,TRBJ1-2,TRBV5-6,CASSGDHRDRRNYGYTF,TGTGCCAGCAGCGGCGACCACCGGGACAGGAGGAACTATGGCTACACCTTC
NA,NA,TRBJ2-7,TRBV27,CASSLSSGAYEQYF,TGTGCCAGCAGTTTATCTTCAGGGGCCTACGAGCAGTACTTC
once,NA,TRBJ2-2,TRBV7-2,CASSSRWMGGTGELFF,TGTGCCAGCAGCTCAAGGTGGATGGGGGGCACCGGGGAGCTGTTTTTT
NA,NA,TRBJ2-5,TRBV6-5,CASSQDSGETQYF,TGTGCCAGCAGTCAGGACAGTGGCGAGACCCAGTACTTC
NA,NA,TRBJ1-5,TRBV15,CATSSGSGNRQPQHF,TGTGCCACCAGCAGCGGATCAGGGAATCGCCAGCCCCAGCATTTT
NA,TRBD2,TRBJ2-1,TRBV5-1,CASSLSAGDYNEQFF,TGCGCCAGCAGCTTATCAGCGGGGGACTACAATGAGCAGTTCTTC
once,NA,TRBJ2-3,TRBV27,CASRTGNSADTQYF,TGTGCCAGCAGAACAGGGAATAGCGCAGATACGCAGTATTTT
NA,TRBD1,TRBJ1-5,TRBV29-1,CSVATGNGNQPQHF,TGCAGCGTCGCGACAGGGAATGGCAATCAGCCCCAGCATTTT
few,TRBD2,TRBJ2-7,TRBV7-2,CASSRELAGDGEQYF,TGTGCCAGCAGCCGAGAATTAGCGGGAGATGGGGAGCAGTACTTC
NA,TRBD2,TRBJ2-2,TRBV28,CASSMTSPGELFF,TGTGCCAGCAGTATGACTAGCCCCGGGGAGCTGTTTTTT
NA,TRBD2,TRBJ2-5,TRBV5-1,CASSRGAAGDQETQYF,TGCGCCAGCAGCCGAGGCGCGGCGGGGGATCAAGAGACCCAGTACTTC
NA,NA,TRBJ2-7,TRBV9,CASSVQGISYEQYF,TGTGCCAGCAGCGTACAGGGTATCTCCTACGAGCAGTACTTC
NA,TRBD1,TRBJ1-1,TRBV5-1,CASRGQGGNTEAFF,TGCGCCAGCAGAGGACAGGGAGGGAACACTGAAGCTTTCTTT
once,TRBD1,TRBJ2-7,TRBV5-4,CASTLQGGEQYF,TGTGCCAGCACCCTACAGGGGGGTGAGCAGTACTTC
few,TRBD1,TRBJ2-5,TRBV5-4,CASSLAPWTGGYGEQYF,TGTGCCAGCAGCTTGGCCCCATGGACAGGGGGCTATGGAGAGCAGTACTTC
NA,TRBD1,TRBJ1-1,TRBV7-9,CASSTSRDRTNTEAFF,TGTGCCAGCAGCACCAGCCGGGACAGGACGAACACTGAAGCTTTCTTT
NA,NA,TRBJ1-1,TRBV18,CASSPRVGMNTEAFF,TGTGCCAGCTCACCGCGGGTCGGTATGAACACTGAAGCTTTCTTT
NA,TRBD1,TRBJ1-2,TRBV5-1,CASSSGDSLNYGYTF,TGCGCCAGCAGCTCGGGGGACAGCCTTAACTATGGCTACACCTTC
NA,TRBD2,TRBJ2-1,TRBV29-1,CSVEKRGGYEQFF,TGCAGCGTTGAAAAGCGGGGGGGGTATGAGCAGTTCTTC
NA,TRBD1,TRBJ1-2,TRBV14,CASGDSYGYTF,TGTGCCAGCGGGGACAGCTATGGCTACACCTTC
NA,TRBD1,TRBJ2-5,TRBV11-3,CASSLRSDRAQETQYF,TGTGCCAGCAGCTTACGATCGGACAGGGCCCAAGAGACCCAGTACTTC
NA,NA,TRBJ2-1,TRBV10-2,CASSESRNEQFF,TGCGCCAGCAGTGAGTCGCGGAATGAGCAGTTCTTC
NA,NA,TRBJ2-5,TRBV9,CASSVGQGMQTQYF,TGTGCCAGCAGCGTAGGTCAGGGGATGCAGACCCAGTACTTC
few,NA,TRBJ2-7,TRBV10-1,CASSESPAAAYEQYF,TGCGCCAGCAGTGAGAGCCCAGCGGCGGCCTACGAGCAGTACTTC
NA,TRBD2,TRBJ2-5,TRBV4-1,CASSQVAGGPQETQYF,TGCGCCAGCAGCCAAGTTGCGGGAGGCCCCCAAGAGACCCAGTACTTC
NA,NA,TRBJ2-7,TRBV30,CAWSDSSYEQYF,TGTGCCTGGAGTGACAGCTCCTACGAGCAGTACTTC
once,NA,TRBJ2-2,TRBV4-3,CASSQATGYTGELFF,TGCGCCAGCAGCCAAGCCACAGGTTACACCGGGGAGCTGTTTTTT
NA,NA,TRBJ2-5,TRBV29-1,CSVQGLEETQYF,TGCAGCGTGCAGGGGCTAGAAGAGACCCAGTACTTC